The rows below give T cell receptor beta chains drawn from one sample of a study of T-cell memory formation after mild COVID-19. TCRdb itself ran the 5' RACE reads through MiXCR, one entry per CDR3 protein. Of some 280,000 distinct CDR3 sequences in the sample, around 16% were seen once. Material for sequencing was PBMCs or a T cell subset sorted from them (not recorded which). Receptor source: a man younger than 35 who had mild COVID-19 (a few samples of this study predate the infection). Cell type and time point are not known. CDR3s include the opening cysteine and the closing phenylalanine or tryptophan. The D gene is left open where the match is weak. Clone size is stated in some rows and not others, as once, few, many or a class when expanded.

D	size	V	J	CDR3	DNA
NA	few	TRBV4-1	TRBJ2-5	CASSLRWLNQETQYF	TGCGCCAGCAGCCTACGGTGGCTGAACCAAGAGACCCAGTACTTC
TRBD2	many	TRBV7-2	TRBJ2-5	CASSRAGAGETQYF	TGTGCCAGCAGCCGAGCGGGGGCGGGAGAGACCCAGTACTTC
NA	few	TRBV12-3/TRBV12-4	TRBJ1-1	CASSLHSGKDTEAFF	TGTGCCAGCAGTTTACACTCAGGGAAGGACACTGAAGCTTTCTTT
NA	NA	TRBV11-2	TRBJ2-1	CASSLGSREVDEQFF	TGTGCCAGCAGCTTAGGGTCTAGGGAGGTCGATGAGCAGTTCTTC
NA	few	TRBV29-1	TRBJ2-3	CSAEPQGSTDTQYF	TGCAGCGCCGAACCCCAGGGCAGCACAGATACGCAGTATTTT
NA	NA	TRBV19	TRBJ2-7	CASSKPTPISYEQYF	TGTGCCAGTAGTAAGCCCACTCCCATCTCCTACGAGCAGTACTTC
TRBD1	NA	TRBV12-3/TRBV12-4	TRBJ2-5	CASSTHRGGETQYF	TGTGCCAGCAGCACCCACAGGGGCGGAGAGACCCAGTACTTC
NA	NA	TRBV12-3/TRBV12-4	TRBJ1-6	CASSQQDSPLHF	TGTGCCAGCAGCCAACAGGATTCACCCCTCCACTTT
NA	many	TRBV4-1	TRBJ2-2	CASSQQGLTGELFF	TGCGCCAGCAGCCAACAGGGGCTTACCGGGGAGCTGTTTTTT
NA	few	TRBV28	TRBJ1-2	CASSFMDSSGYTF	TGTGCCAGCAGTTTCATGGACTCCTCCGGCTACACCTTC
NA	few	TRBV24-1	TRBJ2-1	CATSGNSLNEQFF	TGTGCCACCAGTGGTAACTCGCTCAATGAGCAGTTCTTC
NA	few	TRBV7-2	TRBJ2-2	CASSLAGDGELFF	TGTGCCAGCAGCTTAGCCGGGGACGGGGAGCTGTTTTTT
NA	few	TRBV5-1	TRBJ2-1	CASSWWTEPNNEQFF	TGCGCCAGCAGCTGGTGGACAGAGCCAAACAATGAGCAGTTCTTC
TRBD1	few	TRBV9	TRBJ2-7	CASSPQGGNPLYEQYF	TGTGCCAGCAGCCCCCAAGGGGGCAACCCACTATACGAGCAGTACTTC
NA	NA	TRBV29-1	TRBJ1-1	CSVDPRVKEAFF	TGCAGCGTTGATCCCAGGGTTAAGGAAGCTTTCTTT
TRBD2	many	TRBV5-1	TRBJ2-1	CASSLAWGGNNEQFF	TGCGCCAGCAGCTTGGCCTGGGGGGGTAACAATGAGCAGTTCTTC
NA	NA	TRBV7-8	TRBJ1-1	CASSFSDSTEAFF	TGTGCCAGCAGCTTTTCCGACAGCACTGAAGCTTTCTTT
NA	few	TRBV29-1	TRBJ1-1	CSVGAGWAMNTEAFF	TGCAGCGTTGGGGCAGGCTGGGCTATGAACACTGAAGCTTTCTTT
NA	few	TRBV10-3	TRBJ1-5	CAISERGFNEPQHF	TGTGCCATCAGTGAGAGGGGATTTAATGAGCCCCAGCATTTT
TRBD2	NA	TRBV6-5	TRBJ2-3	CASSYEGGGSTDTQYF	TGTGCCAGCAGTTACGAAGGCGGGGGTAGCACAGATACGCAGTATTTT
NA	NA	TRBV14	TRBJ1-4	CASSQGTEREKLFF	TGTGCCAGCAGCCAAGGTACAGAACGTGAAAAACTGTTTTTT
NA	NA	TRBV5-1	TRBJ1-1	CASYNQGTEAFF	TGCGCCAGTTATAACCAGGGAACTGAAGCTTTCTTT
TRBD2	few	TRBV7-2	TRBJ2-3	CASSPSPGTSGGDTQYF	TGTGCCAGCAGCCCATCCCCCGGGACTAGCGGGGGAGATACGCAGTATTTT
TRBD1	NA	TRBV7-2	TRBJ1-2	CASSLALRVGQGLGGYTF	TGTGCCAGCAGCTTAGCCCTCAGGGTCGGACAGGGGTTAGGGGGCTACACCTTC
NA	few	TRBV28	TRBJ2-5	CASSLMYQETQYF	TGTGCCAGCAGTTTGATGTACCAAGAGACCCAGTACTTC
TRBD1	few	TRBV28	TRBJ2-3	CASGTGTGADTQYF	TGTGCCAGCGGTACGGGGACAGGGGCAGATACGCAGTATTTT
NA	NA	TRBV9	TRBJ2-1	CASSVAGDSSYNEQFF	TGTGCCAGCAGCGTAGCGGGGGACAGCTCCTACAATGAGCAGTTCTTC
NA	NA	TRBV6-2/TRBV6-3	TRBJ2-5	CASRRRVEGAETQYF	TGTGCCAGCCGCCGCAGGGTAGAAGGGGCAGAGACCCAGTACTTC
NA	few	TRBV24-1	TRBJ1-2	CATSGTGLSYGYTF	TGTGCCACCAGTGGAACCGGCCTCTCCTATGGCTACACCTTC
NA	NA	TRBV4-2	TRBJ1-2	CASSQDGQSYGYTF	TGTGCCAGCAGCCAAGATGGTCAGTCCTATGGCTACACCTTC
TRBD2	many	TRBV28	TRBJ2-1	CASISLSGGNNEQFF	TGTGCCAGCATTTCACTGAGCGGGGGGAACAATGAGCAGTTCTTC
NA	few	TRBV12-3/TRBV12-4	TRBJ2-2	CASRIRGGGELFF	TGTGCCAGCAGGATAAGGGGGGGCGGGGAGCTGTTTTTT
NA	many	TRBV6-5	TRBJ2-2	CASRGYGELFF	TGTGCCAGCAGGGGGTACGGGGAGCTGTTTTTT